This TCR beta chain was sequenced during a study of blood T cell repertoires in COVID-19. On the study more broadly: The cDNA or gDNA used as material had been derived from T cells, B-cell-depleted T cells, or PBMCs.

The table lists this clone with a count of one. V was cut by 1 base and J by 2 bases, with 8 bases left in between. Germline V gives CDR1 SGHTA, CDR2 FQGNSA. This CDR3 comprises 14 residues. Method: immunoSEQ multiplex PCR; TCRdb's copy keeps in-frame clones and lacks some. The sample carries 190,000 or so clones, around nine tenths recorded once. J is TRBJ1-2 and V is TRBV7-2; D is unresolved. The sample consisted of peripheral blood. The TCR comes from a woman between 18 and 30 years old who had recovered from COVID-19. CDR3 bases: TGTGCCAGCAGCTTAGTCCCCGGGAACTATGGCTACACCTTC. It codes for CASSLVPGNYGYTF.